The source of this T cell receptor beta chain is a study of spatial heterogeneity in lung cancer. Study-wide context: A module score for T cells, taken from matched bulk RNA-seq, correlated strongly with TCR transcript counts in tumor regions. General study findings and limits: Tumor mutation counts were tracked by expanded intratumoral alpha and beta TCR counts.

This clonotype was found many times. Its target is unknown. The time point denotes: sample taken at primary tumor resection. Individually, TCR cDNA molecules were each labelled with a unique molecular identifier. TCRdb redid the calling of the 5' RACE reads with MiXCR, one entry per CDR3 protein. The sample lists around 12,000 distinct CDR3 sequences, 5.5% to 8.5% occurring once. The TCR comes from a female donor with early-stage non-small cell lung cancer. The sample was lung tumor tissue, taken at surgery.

For the CDR3, the DNA is TGTGCCAGCAGCAGCCTGACCGGGGAGCTGTTTTTT. It translates to CASSSLTGELFF. This rearrangement joins TRBV3-1 to TRBJ2-2; no definite D call. The CDR3 spans 12 residues. Germline V gene lookup returns CDR1 LGHDT and CDR2 YNNKEL (reference sequence). Trimming stripped 5 bases from V and 5 bases from J, with 6 bases between.